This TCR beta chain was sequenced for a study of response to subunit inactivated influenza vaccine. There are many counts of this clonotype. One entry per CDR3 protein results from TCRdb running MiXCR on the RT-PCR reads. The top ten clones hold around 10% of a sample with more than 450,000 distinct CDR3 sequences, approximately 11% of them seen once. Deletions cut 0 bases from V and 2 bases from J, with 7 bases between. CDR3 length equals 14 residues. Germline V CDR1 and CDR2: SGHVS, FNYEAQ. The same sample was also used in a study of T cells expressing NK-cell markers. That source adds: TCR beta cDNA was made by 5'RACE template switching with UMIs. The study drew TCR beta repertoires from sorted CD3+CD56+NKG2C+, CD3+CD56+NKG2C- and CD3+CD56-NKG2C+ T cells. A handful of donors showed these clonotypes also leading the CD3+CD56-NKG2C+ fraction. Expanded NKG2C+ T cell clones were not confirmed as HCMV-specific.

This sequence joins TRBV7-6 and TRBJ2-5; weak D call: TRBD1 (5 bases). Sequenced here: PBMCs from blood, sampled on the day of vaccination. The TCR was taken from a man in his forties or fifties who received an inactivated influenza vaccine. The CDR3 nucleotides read TGTGCCAGCAGCTTAGCCAGACAGCAAGAGACCCAGTACTTC. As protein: CASSLARQQETQYF.